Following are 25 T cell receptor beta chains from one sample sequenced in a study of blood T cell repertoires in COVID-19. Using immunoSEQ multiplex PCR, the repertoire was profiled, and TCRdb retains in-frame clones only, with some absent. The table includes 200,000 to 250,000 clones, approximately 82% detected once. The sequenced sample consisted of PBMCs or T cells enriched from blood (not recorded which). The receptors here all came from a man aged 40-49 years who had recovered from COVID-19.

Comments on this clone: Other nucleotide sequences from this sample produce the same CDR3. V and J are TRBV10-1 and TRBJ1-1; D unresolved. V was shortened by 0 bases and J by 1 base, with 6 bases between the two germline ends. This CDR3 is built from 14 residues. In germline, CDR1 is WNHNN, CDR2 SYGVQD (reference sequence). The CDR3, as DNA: TGCGCCAGCAGTGAGTCTCCGGGGAACACTGAAGCTTTCTTT. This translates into CASSESPGNTEAFF.

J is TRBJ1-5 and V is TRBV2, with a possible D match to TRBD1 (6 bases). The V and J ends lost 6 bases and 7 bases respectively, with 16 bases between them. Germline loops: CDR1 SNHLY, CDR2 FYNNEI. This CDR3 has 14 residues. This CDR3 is CASRGNRDGQPQHF. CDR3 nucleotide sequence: TGTGCCAGCAGGGGCAACAGGGACGGGCAGCCCCAGCATTTT.

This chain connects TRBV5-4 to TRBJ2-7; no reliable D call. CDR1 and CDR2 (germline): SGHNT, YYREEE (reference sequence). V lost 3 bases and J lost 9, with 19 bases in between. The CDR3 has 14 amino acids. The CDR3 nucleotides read TGTGCCAGCAGCTCAACCGATGGGCCTGCCGCGCAGTACTTC. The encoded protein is CASSSTDGPAAQYF.

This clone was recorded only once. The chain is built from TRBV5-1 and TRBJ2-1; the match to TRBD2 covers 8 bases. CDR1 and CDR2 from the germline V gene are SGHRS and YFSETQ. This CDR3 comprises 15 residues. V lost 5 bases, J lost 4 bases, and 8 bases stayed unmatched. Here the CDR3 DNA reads TGCGCCAGCAGTCCGGGACTAGTGGTGTACAATGAGCAGTTCTTC. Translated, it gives CASSPGLVVYNEQFF.

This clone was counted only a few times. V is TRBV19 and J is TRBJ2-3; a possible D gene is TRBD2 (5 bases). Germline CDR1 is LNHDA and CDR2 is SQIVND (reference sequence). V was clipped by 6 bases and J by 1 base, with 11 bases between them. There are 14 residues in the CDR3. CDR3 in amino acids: CASRQDWGTDTQYF. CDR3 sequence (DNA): TGTGCCAGTAGGCAGGACTGGGGCACAGATACGCAGTATTTT.

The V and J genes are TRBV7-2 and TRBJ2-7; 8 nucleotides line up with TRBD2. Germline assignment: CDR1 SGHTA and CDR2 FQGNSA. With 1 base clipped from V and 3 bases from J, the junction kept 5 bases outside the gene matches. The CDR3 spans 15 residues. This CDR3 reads CASSLVKGTSYEQYF. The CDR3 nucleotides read TGTGCCAGCAGCTTAGTAAAGGGGACTAGCTACGAGCAGTACTTC.

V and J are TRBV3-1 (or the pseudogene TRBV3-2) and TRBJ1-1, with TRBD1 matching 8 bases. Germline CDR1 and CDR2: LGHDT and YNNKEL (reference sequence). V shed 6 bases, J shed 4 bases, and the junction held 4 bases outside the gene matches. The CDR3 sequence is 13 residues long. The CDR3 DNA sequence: TGTGCCAGCAGATACGGACAGGGCACTGAAGCTTTCTTT. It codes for CASRYGQGTEAFF.

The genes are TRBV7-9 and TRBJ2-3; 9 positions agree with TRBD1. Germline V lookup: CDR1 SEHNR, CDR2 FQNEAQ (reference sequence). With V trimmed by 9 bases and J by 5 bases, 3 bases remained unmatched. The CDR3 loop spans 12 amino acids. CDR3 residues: CASGTGRDTQYF. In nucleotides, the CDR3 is TGTGCCAGTGGGACAGGGAGAGATACGCAGTATTTT. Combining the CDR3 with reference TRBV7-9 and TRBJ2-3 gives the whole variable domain DTGVSQNPRHKITKRGQNVTFRCDPISEHNRLYWYRQTLGQGPEFLTYFQNEAQLEKSRLLSDRFSAERPKGSFSTLEIQRTEQGDSAMYLCASGTGRDTQYFGPGTRLTVL.

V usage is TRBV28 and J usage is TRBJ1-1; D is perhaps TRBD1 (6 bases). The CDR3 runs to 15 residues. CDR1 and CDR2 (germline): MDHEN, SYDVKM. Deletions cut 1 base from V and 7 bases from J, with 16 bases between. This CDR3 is CASSLLGGPGGEAFF. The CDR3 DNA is TGTGCCAGCAGTTTATTGGGGGGGCCTGGAGGTGAAGCTTTCTTT. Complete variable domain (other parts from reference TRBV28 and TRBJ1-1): DVKVTQSSRYLVKRTGEKVFLECVQDMDHENMFWYRQDPGLGLRLIYFSYDVKMKEKGDIPEGYSVSREKKERFSLILESASTNQTSMYLCASSLLGGPGGEAFFGQGTRLTVV.

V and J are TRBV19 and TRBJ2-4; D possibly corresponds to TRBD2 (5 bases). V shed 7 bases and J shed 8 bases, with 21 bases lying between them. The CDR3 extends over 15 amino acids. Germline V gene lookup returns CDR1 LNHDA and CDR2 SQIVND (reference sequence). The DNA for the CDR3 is TGTGCCAGTACCTCGTCGCGGGCAGCACGGGACATTCAGTACTTC. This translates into CASTSSRAARDIQYF.

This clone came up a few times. CDR3 protein: CASSPRDNYGYTF. CDR3 DNA: TGTGCCAGCAGTCCCCGGGATAACTATGGCTACACCTTC. The chain links TRBV6-5 to TRBJ1-2; the D is unclear. Germline V gives CDR1 MNHEY, CDR2 SVGAGI. V was pared by 5 bases and J by 1 base, with 8 bases between. This CDR3 has 13 residues.

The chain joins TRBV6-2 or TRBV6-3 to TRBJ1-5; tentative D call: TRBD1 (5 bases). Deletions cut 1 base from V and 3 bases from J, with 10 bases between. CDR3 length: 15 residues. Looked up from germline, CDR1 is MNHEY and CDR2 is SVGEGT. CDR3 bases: TGTGCCAGCAGTTACTATAACAGGCACAATCAGCCCCAGCATTTT. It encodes CASSYYNRHNQPQHF.

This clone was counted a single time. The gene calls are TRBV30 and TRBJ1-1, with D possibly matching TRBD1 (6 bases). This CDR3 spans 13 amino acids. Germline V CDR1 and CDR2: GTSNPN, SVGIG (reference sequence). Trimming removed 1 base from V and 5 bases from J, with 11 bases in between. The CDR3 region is CAWSDRAGTEAFF. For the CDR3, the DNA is TGTGCCTGGAGTGACAGGGCCGGGACTGAAGCTTTCTTT.

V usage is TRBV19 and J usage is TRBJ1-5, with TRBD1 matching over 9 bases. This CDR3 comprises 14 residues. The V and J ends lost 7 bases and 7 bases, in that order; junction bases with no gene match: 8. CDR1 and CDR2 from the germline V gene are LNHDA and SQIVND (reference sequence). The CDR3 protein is CASIAGQGRQPQHF. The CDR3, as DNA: TGTGCCAGTATCGCGGGACAGGGAAGGCAGCCCCAGCATTTT.

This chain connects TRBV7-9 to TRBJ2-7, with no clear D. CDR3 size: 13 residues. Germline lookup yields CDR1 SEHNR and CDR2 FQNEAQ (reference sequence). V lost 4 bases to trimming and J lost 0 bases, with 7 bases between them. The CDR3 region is CASSSTDSYEQYF. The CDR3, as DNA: TGTGCCAGCAGCTCAACAGACTCCTACGAGCAGTACTTC.

In nucleotides, the CDR3 is TGTGCCAGCAGCTCGCTCCTGGGGGCGCAAGGAAACACCATATATTTT. It translates to CASSSLLGAQGNTIYF. This sequence joins TRBV7-9 and TRBJ1-3, with a tentative D call TRBD1 (6 bases). CDR1 is SEHNR, CDR2 FQNEAQ, per germline (reference sequence). This CDR3 has 16 residues. Trimming left V 4 bases short and J 4 bases short, with 17 bases between.

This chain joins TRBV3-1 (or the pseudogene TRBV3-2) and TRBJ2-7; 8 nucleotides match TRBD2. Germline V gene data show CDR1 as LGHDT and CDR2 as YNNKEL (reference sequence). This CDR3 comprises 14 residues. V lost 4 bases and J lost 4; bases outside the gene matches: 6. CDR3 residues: CASSRISGDYEQYF. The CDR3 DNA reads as TGTGCCAGCAGCCGCATTAGCGGGGATTACGAGCAGTACTTC.

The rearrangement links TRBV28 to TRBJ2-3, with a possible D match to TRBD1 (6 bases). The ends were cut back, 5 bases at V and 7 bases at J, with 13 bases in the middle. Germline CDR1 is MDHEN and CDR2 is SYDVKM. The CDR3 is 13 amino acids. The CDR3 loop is CASSTVGTNTQYF. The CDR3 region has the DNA TGTGCCAGCAGTACGGTCGGGACAAATACGCAGTATTTT.

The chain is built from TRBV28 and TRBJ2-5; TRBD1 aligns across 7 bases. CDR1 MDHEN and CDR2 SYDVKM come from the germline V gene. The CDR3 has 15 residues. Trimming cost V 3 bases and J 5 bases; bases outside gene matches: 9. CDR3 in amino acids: CASSLGQSLGETQYF. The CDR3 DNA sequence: TGTGCCAGCAGTTTGGGACAGTCCCTCGGGGAGACCCAGTACTTC.

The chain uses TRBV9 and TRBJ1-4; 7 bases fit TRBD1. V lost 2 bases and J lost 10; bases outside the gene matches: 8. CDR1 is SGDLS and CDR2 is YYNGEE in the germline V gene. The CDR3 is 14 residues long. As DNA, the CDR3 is TGTGCCAGCAGCGTGAGTGGGACAGAGAGAAAACTGTTTTTT. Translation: CASSVSGTERKLFF.

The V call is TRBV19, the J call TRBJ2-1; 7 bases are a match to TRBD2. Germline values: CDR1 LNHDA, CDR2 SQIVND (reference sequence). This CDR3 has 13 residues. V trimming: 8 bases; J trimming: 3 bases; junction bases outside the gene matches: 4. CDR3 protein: CASGLVLYNEQFF. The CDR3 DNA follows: TGTGCCAGTGGACTAGTCCTCTACAATGAGCAGTTCTTC.

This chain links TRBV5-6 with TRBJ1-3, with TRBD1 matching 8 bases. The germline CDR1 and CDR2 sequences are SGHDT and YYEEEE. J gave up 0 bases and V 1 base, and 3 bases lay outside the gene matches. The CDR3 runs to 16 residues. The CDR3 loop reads CASSLQGAASGNTIYF. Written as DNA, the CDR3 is TGTGCCAGCAGCTTGCAGGGGGCCGCCTCTGGAAACACCATATATTTT.

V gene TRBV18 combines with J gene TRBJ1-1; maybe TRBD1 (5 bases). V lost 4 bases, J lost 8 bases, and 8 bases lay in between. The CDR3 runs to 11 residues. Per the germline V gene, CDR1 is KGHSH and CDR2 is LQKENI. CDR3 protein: CASSQGSEAFF. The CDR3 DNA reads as TGTGCCAGCTCACAGGGGTCCGAAGCTTTCTTT.

CDR3 sequence reads: CASSQRVRGSPLHF. The CDR3 DNA sequence: TGTGCCAGCAGCCAACGAGTAAGGGGTTCACCCCTCCACTTT. The chain joins TRBV14 to TRBJ1-6; tentative D call: TRBD1 (5 bases). V was trimmed by 2 bases and J by 9 bases, leaving 11 bases between them. The germline gives CDR1 SGHDN, CDR2 FVKESK. This CDR3 spans 14 amino acids.

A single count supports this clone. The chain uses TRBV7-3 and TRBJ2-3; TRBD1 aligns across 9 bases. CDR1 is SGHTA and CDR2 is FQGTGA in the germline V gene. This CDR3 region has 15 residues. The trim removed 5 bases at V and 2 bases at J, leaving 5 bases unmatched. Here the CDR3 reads CASSRQGGYTDTQYF. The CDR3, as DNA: TGTGCCAGCAGCAGACAGGGGGGATACACAGATACGCAGTATTTT.